This T cell receptor (beta chain) was identified during a study of blood T cell repertoires in COVID-19. Study-wide background: Sites across the United States, Italy and Spain contributed samples from acute and convalescent COVID-19. Sources were T cells, B-cell-depleted T cells, or PBMCs; the material itself was cDNA or gDNA.

Authors' methods: Amplification of reference gene primers provided the estimated nucleated cell counts. Only in-frame clones appear in the TCRdb table, and some are missing; sequencing was by immunoSEQ multiplex PCR. V, J and clone size were drawn from that table, and D and trimming were deduced from the DNA. The sample lists 50,000 to 65,000 clones; 75% to 90% were seen once. The germline V gene encodes CDR1 SGHTA and CDR2 FQGNSA. Trimming took 5 bases from V and 12 from J, leaving 20 bases between them. The CDR3 loop spans 14 amino acids. Material for sequencing was peripheral blood. This TCR was sampled from a human donor in a cohort sampled during active COVID-19. V gene TRBV7-2 combines with J gene TRBJ2-1; possibly TRBD2 for D (5 bases). CDR3 sequence (DNA): TGTGCCAGCAGCGTGCGAATGGTTTCGGGATCGCAGTTCTTC. Its protein is CASSVRMVSGSQFF.